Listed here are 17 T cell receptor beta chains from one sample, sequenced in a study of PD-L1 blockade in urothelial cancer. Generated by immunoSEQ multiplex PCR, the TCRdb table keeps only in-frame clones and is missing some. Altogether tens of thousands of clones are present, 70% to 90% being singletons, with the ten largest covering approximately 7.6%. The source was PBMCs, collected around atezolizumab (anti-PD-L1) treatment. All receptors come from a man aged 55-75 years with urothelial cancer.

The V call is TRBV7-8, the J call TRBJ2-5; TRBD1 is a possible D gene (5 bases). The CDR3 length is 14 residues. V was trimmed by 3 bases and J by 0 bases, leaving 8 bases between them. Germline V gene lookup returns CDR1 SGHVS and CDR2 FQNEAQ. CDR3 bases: TGTGCCAGCAGCTTGACAGAGAACCAAGAGACCCAGTACTTC. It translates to CASSLTENQETQYF.

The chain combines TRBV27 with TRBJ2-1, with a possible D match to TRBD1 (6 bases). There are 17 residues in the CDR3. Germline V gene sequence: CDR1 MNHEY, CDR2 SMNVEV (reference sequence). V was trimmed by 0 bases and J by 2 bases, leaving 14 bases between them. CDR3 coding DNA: TGTGCCAGCAGTTTATCATTTGGGGGCTTAACCTACAATGAGCAGTTCTTC. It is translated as CASSLSFGGLTYNEQFF.

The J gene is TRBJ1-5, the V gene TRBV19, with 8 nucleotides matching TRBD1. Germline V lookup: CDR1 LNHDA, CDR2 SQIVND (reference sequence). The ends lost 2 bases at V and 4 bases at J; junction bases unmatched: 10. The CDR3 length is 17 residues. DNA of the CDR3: TGTGCCAGTAGTATACCAAGACAGGGGCATTTTAATCAGCCCCAGCATTTT. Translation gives CASSIPRQGHFNQPQHF. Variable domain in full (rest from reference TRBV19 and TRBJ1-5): DGGITQSPKYLFRKEGQNVTLSCEQNLNHDAMYWYRQDPGQGLRLIYYSQIVNDFQKGDIAEGYSVSREKKESFPLTVTSAQKNPTAFYLCASSIPRQGHFNQPQHFGDGTRLSIL.

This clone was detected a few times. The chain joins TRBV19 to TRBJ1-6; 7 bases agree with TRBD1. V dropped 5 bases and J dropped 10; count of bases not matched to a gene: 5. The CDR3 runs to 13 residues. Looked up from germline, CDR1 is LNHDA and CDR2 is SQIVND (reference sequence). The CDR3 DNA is TGTGCCAGTAGTGCAGACAGGGTCTCACCCCTCCACTTT. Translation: CASSADRVSPLHF. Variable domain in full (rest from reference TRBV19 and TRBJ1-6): DGGITQSPKYLFRKEGQNVTLSCEQNLNHDAMYWYRQDPGQGLRLIYYSQIVNDFQKGDIAEGYSVSREKKESFPLTVTSAQKNPTAFYLCASSADRVSPLHFGNGTRLTVT.

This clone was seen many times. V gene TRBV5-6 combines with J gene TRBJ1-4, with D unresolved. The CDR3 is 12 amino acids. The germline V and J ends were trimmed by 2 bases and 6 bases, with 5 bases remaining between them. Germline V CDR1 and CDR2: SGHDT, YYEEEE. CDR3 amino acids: CASSFGDEKLFF. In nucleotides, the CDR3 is TGTGCCAGCAGCTTCGGAGATGAAAAACTGTTTTTT.

Here the CDR3 DNA reads TGTGCCAGCAGTCAGACAGGGGGAAATCAGCCCCAGCATTTT. It yields the protein CASSQTGGNQPQHF. V gene TRBV9 combines with J gene TRBJ1-5, with 9 bases matching TRBD1. Germline-derived CDR1 and CDR2 are SGDLS and YYNGEE. After removal of 5 bases from V and 4 bases from J, the junction contained 4 bases not matched to a gene. The CDR3 runs 14 residues. Variable domain in full (rest from reference TRBV9 and TRBJ1-5): DSGVTQTPKHLITATGQRVTLRCSPRSGDLSVYWYQQSLDQGLQFLIQYYNGEERAKGNILERFSAQQFPDLHSELNLSSLELGDSALYFCASSQTGGNQPQHFGDGTRLSIL.

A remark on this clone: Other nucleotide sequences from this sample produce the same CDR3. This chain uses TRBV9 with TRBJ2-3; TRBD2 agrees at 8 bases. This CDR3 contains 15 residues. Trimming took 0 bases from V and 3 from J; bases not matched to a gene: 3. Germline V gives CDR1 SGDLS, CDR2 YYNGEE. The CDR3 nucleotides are TGTGCCAGCAGCGTAGTCGCGGGGGGAACAGATACGCAGTATTTT. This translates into CASSVVAGGTDTQYF.

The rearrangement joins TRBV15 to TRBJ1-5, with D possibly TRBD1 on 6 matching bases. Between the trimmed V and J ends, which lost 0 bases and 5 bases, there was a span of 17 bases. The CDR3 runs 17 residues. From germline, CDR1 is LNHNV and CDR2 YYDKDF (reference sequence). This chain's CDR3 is CATSRENPGGADQPQHF. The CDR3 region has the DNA TGTGCCACCAGCAGAGAGAACCCCGGGGGGGCAGATCAGCCCCAGCATTTT.

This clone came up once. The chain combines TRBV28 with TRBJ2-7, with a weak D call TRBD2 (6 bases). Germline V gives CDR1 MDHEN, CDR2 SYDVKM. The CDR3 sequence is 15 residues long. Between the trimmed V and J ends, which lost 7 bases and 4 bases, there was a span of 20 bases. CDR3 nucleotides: TGTGCCAGCATGTATATTCCCGGACTAACTTACGAGCAGTACTTC. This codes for CASMYIPGLTYEQYF.

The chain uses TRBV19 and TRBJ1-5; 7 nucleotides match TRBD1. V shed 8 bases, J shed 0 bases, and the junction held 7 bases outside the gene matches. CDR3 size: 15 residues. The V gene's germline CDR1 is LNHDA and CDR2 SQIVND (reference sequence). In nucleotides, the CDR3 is TGTGCCAGTTCGTGGGGGACAGCTAGCAATCAGCCCCAGCATTTT. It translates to CASSWGTASNQPQHF. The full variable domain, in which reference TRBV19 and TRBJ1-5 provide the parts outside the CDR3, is DGGITQSPKYLFRKEGQNVTLSCEQNLNHDAMYWYRQDPGQGLRLIYYSQIVNDFQKGDIAEGYSVSREKKESFPLTVTSAQKNPTAFYLCASSWGTASNQPQHFGDGTRLSIL.

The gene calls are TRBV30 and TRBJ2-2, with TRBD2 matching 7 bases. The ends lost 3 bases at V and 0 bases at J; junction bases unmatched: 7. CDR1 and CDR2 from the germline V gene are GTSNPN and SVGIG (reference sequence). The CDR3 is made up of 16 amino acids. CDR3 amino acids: CAWRPSGGTNTGELFF. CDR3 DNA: TGTGCCTGGAGACCGTCGGGGGGTACGAACACCGGGGAGCTGTTTTTT.

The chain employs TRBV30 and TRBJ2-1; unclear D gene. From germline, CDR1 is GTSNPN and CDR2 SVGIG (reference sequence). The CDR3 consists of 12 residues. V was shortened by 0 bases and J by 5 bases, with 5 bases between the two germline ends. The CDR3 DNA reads TGTGCCTGGAGTGTGGCAAACAATGAGCAGTTCTTC. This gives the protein CAWSVANNEQFF.

The CDR3 reads CASSLDTSGGTGTQYF. The CDR3 DNA reads as TGTGCCAGCAGCTTAGACACTAGCGGGGGGACTGGGACCCAGTACTTC. J is TRBJ2-5 and V is TRBV7-2, with 12 bases that match TRBD2. The V gene's germline CDR1 is SGHTA and CDR2 FQGNSA. CDR3 length: 16 residues. The V segment lost 1 base and the J segment 7 bases; nucleotides outside the gene matches: 7.

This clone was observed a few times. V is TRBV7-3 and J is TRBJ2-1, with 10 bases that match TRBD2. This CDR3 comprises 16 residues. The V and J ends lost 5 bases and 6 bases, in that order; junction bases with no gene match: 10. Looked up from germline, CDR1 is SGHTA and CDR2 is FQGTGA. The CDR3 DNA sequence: TGTGCCAGCAGCCCAGGTCCTAGCGGGGGAGTCAATGAGCAGTTCTTC. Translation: CASSPGPSGGVNEQFF.

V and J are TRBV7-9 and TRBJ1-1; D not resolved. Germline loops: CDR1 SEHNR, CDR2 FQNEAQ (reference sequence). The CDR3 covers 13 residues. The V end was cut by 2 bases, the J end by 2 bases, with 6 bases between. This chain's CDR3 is CASSLRSNTEAFF. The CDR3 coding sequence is TGTGCCAGCAGCTTAAGGAGCAACACTGAAGCTTTCTTT.

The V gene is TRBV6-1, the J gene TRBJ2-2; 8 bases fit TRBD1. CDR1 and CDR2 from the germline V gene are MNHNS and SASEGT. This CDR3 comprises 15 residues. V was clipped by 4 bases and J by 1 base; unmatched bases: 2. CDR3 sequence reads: CASSVDRVNTGELFF. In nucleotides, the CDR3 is TGTGCCAGCAGTGTGGACAGGGTGAACACCGGGGAGCTGTTTTTT.

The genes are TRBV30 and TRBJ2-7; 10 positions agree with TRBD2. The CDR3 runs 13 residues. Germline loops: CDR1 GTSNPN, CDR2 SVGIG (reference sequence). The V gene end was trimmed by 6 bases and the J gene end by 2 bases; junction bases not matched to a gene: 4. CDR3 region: CACQAGGPYEQYF. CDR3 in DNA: TGTGCCTGTCAAGCGGGGGGGCCCTACGAGCAGTACTTC.